A single sample gave rise to the 20 T cell receptor beta chains below, sequenced in a study of blood T cell repertoires in COVID-19. Some clones are missing from TCRdb's copy, which holds only in-frame ones; the method was immunoSEQ multiplex PCR. This table holds about 140,000 clones, about 85% found once. Sequenced: peripheral blood. The source of these receptors is a human donor with COVID-19, enrolled during active disease. The donor label of this sample is uncertain.

This clone was picked up one time. The J gene is TRBJ2-1, the V gene TRBV4-1; D ambiguous. Trimming left V 1 base short and J 7 bases short, with 8 bases between. The CDR3 spans 13 residues. Germline values: CDR1 MGHRA, CDR2 YSYEKL. The CDR3 sequence is CASSQVSENEQFF. The CDR3 DNA is TGCGCCAGCAGCCAAGTGTCGGAGAATGAGCAGTTCTTC.

This rearrangement joins TRBV10-2 to TRBJ2-7; D is unresolved. Trimming took off 2 bases at V and 3 bases at J, with 5 bases between the two ends. This CDR3 has 12 amino acids. CDR1 WSHSY and CDR2 SAAADI come from the germline V gene. Here the CDR3 reads CASSEGVYEQYF. CDR3 nucleotide sequence: TGCGCCAGCAGTGAGGGAGTCTACGAGCAGTACTTC.

V and J are TRBV29-1 and TRBJ2-2, with a tentative D call TRBD2 (6 bases). Germline V gene data show CDR1 as SQVTM and CDR2 as ANQGSEA. V was trimmed by 7 bases and J by 0 bases, leaving 15 bases between them. The CDR3 length is 15 residues. The CDR3 region is CSGRIADTNTGELFF. The CDR3 region has the DNA TGCAGCGGGCGGATAGCGGATACGAACACCGGGGAGCTGTTTTTT.

The chain is built from TRBV10-3 and TRBJ2-2, with a possible D match to TRBD2 (7 bases). V gave up 7 bases and J gave up 2 bases, with 17 bases separating them. The CDR3 is 16 residues long. Germline loops: CDR1 ENHRY, CDR2 SYGVKD. Written as DNA, the CDR3 is TGTGCCATCACCCCACGGGGGGACACCAACACCGGGGAGCTGTTTTTT. This codes for CAITPRGDTNTGELFF.

The gene calls are TRBV27 and TRBJ1-6, with a weak D call TRBD1 (5 bases). The germline gives CDR1 MNHEY, CDR2 SMNVEV (reference sequence). Deletions cut 4 bases from V and 9 bases from J, with 16 bases between. The length of the CDR3 is 15 residues. Written as DNA, the CDR3 is TGTGCCAGCAGTTACCCGCCAGGGTACGGTTCACCCCTCCACTTT. Protein: CASSYPPGYGSPLHF.

A single count supports this clone. The chain uses TRBV4-2 and TRBJ2-7, with TRBD2 matching over 9 bases. The CDR3 is 15 amino acids. J gave up 0 bases and V 3 bases, and 3 bases lay outside the gene matches. Germline V lookup: CDR1 LGHNA, CDR2 YNFKEQ. This CDR3 reads CASSHRAGGSYEQYF. CDR3 DNA sequence: TGTGCCAGCAGCCACAGAGCGGGGGGCTCCTACGAGCAGTACTTC.

CDR3 in amino acids: CASSLLGGVELYGYTF. The CDR3, as DNA: TGTGCCAGCAGCTTGTTGGGTGGCGTGGAGCTTTATGGCTACACCTTC. The chain recombines TRBV5-6 with TRBJ1-2; no firm D call. This CDR3 has 16 residues. The V end lost 1 base, the J end lost 5 bases, and 18 bases lay between the germline ends. CDR1 and CDR2 from the germline V gene are SGHDT and YYEEEE.

J is TRBJ1-5 and V is TRBV2; D perhaps matches TRBD1 (5 bases). This CDR3 spans 17 amino acids. Trimming cost V 6 bases and J 0 bases, with 18 bases left between them. Per germline, CDR1 SNHLY and CDR2 FYNNEI. CDR3 loop: CASSPQVGLLSNQPQHF. The CDR3 bases are TGTGCCAGCAGCCCTCAGGTGGGACTTCTTAGCAATCAGCCCCAGCATTTT.

This clone was counted a few times. Different DNA sequences within this sample yield the same CDR3. The chain employs TRBV7-2 and TRBJ2-7, with unresolved D. Trimming took 6 bases from V and 3 from J, leaving 6 bases between them. Germline V lookup: CDR1 SGHTA, CDR2 FQGNSA. The CDR3 runs to 11 residues. The CDR3 bases are TGTGCCAGCAGTTCCTACTACGAGCAGTACTTC. Amino acid sequence: CASSSYYEQYF.

The chain joins TRBV7-2 to TRBJ2-1; TRBD2 matches at 9 bases. Germline assignment: CDR1 SGHTA and CDR2 FQGNSA. CDR3 length equals 14 residues. After removal of 5 bases from V and 2 bases from J, the junction contained 1 base not matched to a gene. This CDR3 is CASSPSGTYNEQFF. The CDR3 nucleotides read TGTGCCAGCAGCCCTAGCGGGACCTACAATGAGCAGTTCTTC.

The chain joins TRBV27 to TRBJ1-3; D remains unclear. The germline V gene encodes CDR1 MNHEY and CDR2 SMNVEV (reference sequence). CDR3 length: 14 amino acids. Trimming removed 4 bases from V and 0 bases from J, with 7 bases in between. In nucleotides, the CDR3 is TGTGCCAGCAGTTCTGACTACTCTGGAAACACCATATATTTT. Amino acid sequence: CASSSDYSGNTIYF.

V usage is TRBV2 and J usage is TRBJ2-2; possibly TRBD1 for D (5 bases). The V end was cut by 4 bases, the J end by 6 bases, with 9 bases between. The CDR3 has 13 residues. CDR1 SNHLY and CDR2 FYNNEI come from the germline V gene. CDR3 region: CASSGGAPGELFF. In nucleotides, the CDR3 is TGTGCCAGCAGTGGTGGGGCTCCCGGGGAGCTGTTTTTT.

The V and J genes are TRBV6-6 and TRBJ1-1, with D uncertain. Per the germline V gene, CDR1 is MNHNY and CDR2 is SVGAGI (reference sequence). This CDR3 spans 13 amino acids. V lost 5 bases and J 4 bases, leaving 11 bases between the germline ends. CDR3 sequence (DNA): TGTGCCAGCAGTCCCATCCGCAGCACTGAAGCTTTCTTT. Amino acid sequence: CASSPIRSTEAFF.

This chain joins TRBV7-9 and TRBJ2-7; the D is unclear. Looked up from germline, CDR1 is SEHNR and CDR2 is FQNEAQ (reference sequence). The V and J ends lost 0 bases and 0 bases respectively, with 6 bases between them. The CDR3 sequence is 14 residues long. In nucleotides, the CDR3 is TGTGCCAGCAGCTTAGCGAGTAGCTCCTACGAGCAGTACTTC. Amino acid sequence: CASSLASSSYEQYF.

The rearrangement links TRBV5-1 to TRBJ2-1; the D gene is possibly TRBD2 (6 bases). This CDR3 region has 14 residues. The V end lost 4 bases, the J end lost 4 bases, and 12 bases lay between the germline ends. Germline V gene data show CDR1 as SGHRS and CDR2 as YFSETQ. CDR3 sequence reads: CASSPGGEYNEQFF. CDR3 sequence (DNA): TGCGCCAGCAGCCCGGGCGGGGAGTACAATGAGCAGTTCTTC.

This clone has just one count. The chain links TRBV19 to TRBJ1-1; D is undetermined. Trimming shortened V by 7 bases and J by 0 bases, and 12 bases separated the two germline ends. CDR3 length: 14 amino acids. Germline assignment: CDR1 LNHDA and CDR2 SQIVND (reference sequence). CDR3 residues: CASTGTFVNTEAFF. The CDR3 nucleotides are TGTGCCAGTACAGGTACATTCGTGAACACTGAAGCTTTCTTT.

The chain carries TRBV5-1 and TRBJ2-7, with D perhaps matching TRBD2 (6 bases). Per germline, CDR1 SGHRS and CDR2 YFSETQ. The length of the CDR3 is 12 residues. V gave up 5 bases and J gave up 2 bases, with 8 bases separating them. The CDR3 here is CASSGGTYEQYF. The CDR3 nucleotides read TGCGCCAGCAGTGGGGGGACCTACGAGCAGTACTTC.

About this clone itself: The sample contains more than one DNA sequence encoding this CDR3. The J gene is TRBJ1-6, the V gene TRBV6-5; 7 nucleotides line up with TRBD1. CDR3 length: 14 amino acids. V lost 6 bases, J lost 6 bases, and 5 bases stayed unmatched. The germline V gene has CDR1 MNHEY and CDR2 SVGAGI. The CDR3 sequence: CASRPGTVNSPLHF. Here the CDR3 DNA reads TGTGCCAGCAGGCCCGGGACAGTTAATTCACCCCTCCACTTT.

V is TRBV10-3 and J is TRBJ1-4; 9 bases are shared with TRBD1. The CDR3 consists of 16 residues. The germline V gene has CDR1 ENHRY and CDR2 SYGVKD. V was clipped by 6 bases and J by 3 bases; unmatched bases: 8. The CDR3 nucleotides read TGTGCCATCAGATCCGGGACAGGGTTGTCTAATGAAAAACTGTTTTTT. It is translated as CAIRSGTGLSNEKLFF.

The chain uses TRBV5-1 and TRBJ2-3, with TRBD2 identical over 9 bases. CDR3 length: 16 amino acids. V was pared by 2 bases and J by 1 base, with 5 bases of the junction left unmatched. The germline V gene has CDR1 SGHRS and CDR2 YFSETQ. The CDR3 coding sequence is TGCGCCAGCAGCTTCGGGCGGGGGGGCCGCACAGATACGCAGTATTTT. Protein sequence: CASSFGRGGRTDTQYF.